This entry describes one TCR beta chain. These data are taken from a study of control samples from healthy donors and cancer patients. Germline CDR1 is SGHAT and CDR2 is FQNNGV. The CDR3 has 13 amino acids. The germline V and J ends were trimmed by 0 bases and 2 bases, with 3 bases remaining between them. The table came from immunoSEQ multiplex PCR; TCRdb's copy has only in-frame clones and leaves some out. The profile shows around 200,000 clones, roughly nine tenths of them singletons. Sequencing input: blood. This chain joins TRBV11-2 and TRBJ2-3; D is ambiguous. The origin of this receptor is a woman aged 25 to 39 in good health. CDR3 loop: CASSLDYTDTQYF. CDR3 sequence (DNA): TGTGCCAGCAGCTTAGACTACACAGATACGCAGTATTTT.